These T cell receptor beta chains were read from a single sample in a study of cytomegalovirus exposure and HLA in healthy donors. TCRdb's table, derived via immunoSEQ multiplex PCR, lists solely in-frame clones and lacks some. The sample holds 150,000 to 250,000 clones, around 86% seen once. What was sequenced was PBMCs. The receptors were sampled from a woman between 50 and 59 years old in good health and CMV-seropositive. Each CDR3 is given with its conserved first and last residue. The order of the fields is V gene, J gene, D gene, clone size, CDR3 protein, CDR3 DNA. The D gene is left open where the match is weak. Only part of the rows carry a size: once, few, many, or a class if the clone is expanded.

TRBV9	TRBJ2-2	TRBD2	-	CASSPAGGNTGELFF	TGTGCCAGCAGCCCCGCGGGGGGGAACACCGGGGAGCTGTTTTTT
TRBV29-1	TRBJ2-5	TRBD1	-	CSVPLVGQGETQYF	TGCAGCGTTCCCCTAGTTGGACAGGGCGAGACCCAGTACTTC
TRBV28	TRBJ2-3	TRBD2	-	CASSGSSGSTDTQYF	TGTGCCAGCAGTGGCTCTAGCGGGAGCACAGATACGCAGTATTTT
TRBV30	TRBJ1-5	-	-	CAPGRGGAGNQPQHF	TGTGCCCCTGGCCGGGGGGGGGCGGGCAATCAGCCCCAGCATTTT
TRBV7-8	TRBJ2-1	-	few	CASSNRDFLNNEQFF	TGTGCCAGCAGCAACCGGGACTTCCTCAACAATGAGCAGTTCTTC
TRBV7-2	TRBJ1-2	-	-	CASNTFVGSSGPYGYTF	TGTGCCAGCAACACATTTGTCGGCAGCTCAGGGCCCTATGGCTACACCTTC
TRBV2	TRBJ2-7	TRBD2	-	CASRGTSTTYEQYF	TGTGCCAGCAGGGGGACTAGCACGACCTACGAGCAGTACTTC
TRBV15	TRBJ2-1	-	-	CATSRGGDSNNEQFF	TGTGCCACCAGCAGAGGGGGTGACAGTAACAATGAGCAGTTCTTC
TRBV5-4	TRBJ2-3	TRBD2	-	CASSFDIGGGTDTQYF	TGTGCCAGCAGCTTCGACATTGGGGGGGGCACAGATACGCAGTATTTT
TRBV19	TRBJ2-3	-	-	CASSPRRGPFDDTQYF	TGTGCCAGTAGTCCCAGGCGGGGGCCCTTTGATGATACGCAGTATTTT
TRBV28	TRBJ1-2	TRBD1	-	CASSSPTGNYGYTF	TGTGCCAGCAGTTCCCCGACAGGGAACTATGGCTACACCTTC
TRBV29-1	TRBJ1-2	TRBD1	-	CSTLTGTYGYTF	TGCAGCACATTGACAGGGACCTATGGCTACACCTTC
TRBV19	TRBJ1-2	-	-	CASNLGDTRQYGYTF	TGTGCCAGTAACCTAGGGGACACCCGCCAATATGGCTACACCTTC
TRBV2	TRBJ2-5	TRBD2	once	CASSERLAGGLQETQYF	TGTGCCAGCAGTGAAAGACTAGCGGGAGGCCTACAAGAGACCCAGTACTTC
TRBV2	TRBJ2-1	TRBD2	-	CASISERGGSEQFF	TGTGCCAGCATTAGTGAGCGGGGGGGCTCCGAGCAGTTCTTC
TRBV7-9	TRBJ2-3	-	-	CASSSTRSGTDTQYF	TGTGCCAGCAGCTCGACTAGGTCAGGCACAGATACGCAGTATTTT
TRBV27	TRBJ2-2	TRBD2	-	CASSLAGGPIGTGELFF	TGTGCCAGCAGTTTAGCGGGGGGGCCGATTGGCACCGGGGAGCTGTTTTTT
TRBV5-3	TRBJ2-1	TRBD2	-	CARSFSREVTADEQFF	TGTGCCAGAAGCTTTTCACGGGAGGTTACGGCGGATGAGCAGTTCTTC
TRBV7-9	TRBJ2-1	TRBD2	-	CASSLATSGIFSYNEQFF	TGTGCCAGCAGCTTAGCGACTAGCGGGATCTTCTCCTACAATGAGCAGTTCTTC
TRBV7-2	TRBJ1-3	-	-	CASSLRGQSGNTIYF	TGTGCCAGCAGCTTAAGAGGACAGTCTGGAAACACCATATATTTT
TRBV19	TRBJ2-1	-	-	CASSSLVRHNEQFF	TGTGCCAGTAGCTCGCTGGTGCGCCACAATGAGCAGTTCTTC
TRBV5-4	TRBJ2-1	-	few	CASSLGRETYNEQFF	TGTGCCAGCAGCTTGGGCAGGGAAACCTACAATGAGCAGTTCTTC
TRBV12-2	TRBJ2-1	-	few	CASRLVSGRAGYEQFF	TGTGCAAGTCGCTTAGTGTCAGGGAGGGCAGGATATGAGCAGTTCTTC
TRBV10-3	TRBJ2-7	TRBD2	few	CAISESGGGSGSSYEQYF	TGTGCCATCAGTGAGTCGGGGGGTGGTAGCGGGAGCTCCTACGAGCAGTACTTC
TRBV4-1	TRBJ2-5	TRBD1	-	CASSHQGDLNLETQYF	TGCGCCAGCAGCCACCAGGGGGATCTAAATTTAGAGACCCAGTACTTC
TRBV19	TRBJ1-2	TRBD1	-	CASSRDRGRDYGYTF	TGTGCCAGTAGTCGAGACAGGGGGCGCGACTATGGCTACACCTTC
TRBV19	TRBJ2-3	-	-	CASSMADTQYF	TGTGCCAGTAGTATGGCTGATACGCAGTATTTT
TRBV6-5	TRBJ2-2	TRBD2	-	CASSYSGGAPGELFF	TGTGCCAGCAGTTATAGCGGGGGGGCCCCCGGGGAGCTGTTTTTT
TRBV6-5	TRBJ2-7	TRBD1	once	CASRRTGSYEQYF	TGTGCCAGCAGAAGGACAGGTTCCTACGAGCAGTACTTC
TRBV27	TRBJ2-2	TRBD2	-	CASSLWTSGSGTGELFF	TGTGCCAGCAGTTTATGGACTAGCGGGAGTGGAACCGGGGAGCTGTTTTTT
TRBV28	TRBJ1-4	-	-	CASSRTGASGEKLFF	TGTGCCAGCAGCCGTACAGGAGCCTCTGGCGAAAAACTGTTTTTT
TRBV5-8	TRBJ2-2	-	-	CASSRSPASRSTGELFF	TGTGCCAGCAGCCGATCGCCGGCTAGCAGATCTACCGGGGAGCTGTTTTTT
TRBV6-1	TRBJ1-4	-	-	CASSEDPRAGAFNEKLFF	TGTGCCAGCAGTGAAGATCCAAGGGCAGGGGCCTTTAATGAAAAACTGTTTTTT
TRBV19	TRBJ2-1	TRBD2	once	CASSTTSGVSNEQFF	TGTGCCAGTAGTACGACTAGCGGGGTTTCGAATGAGCAGTTCTTC
TRBV4-3	TRBJ1-3	-	-	CASSQSGQGSGNTIYF	TGCGCCAGCAGCCAGAGCGGGCAGGGCTCTGGAAACACCATATATTTT
TRBV21-1	TRBJ2-4	-	-	CASYCPRVAKNIQYF	TGTGCCAGCTACTGCCCACGGGTGGCCAAAAACATTCAGTACTTC
TRBV29-1	TRBJ2-2	TRBD2	few	CSVVAGVRTGELFF	TGCAGCGTGGTAGCGGGAGTCCGCACCGGGGAGCTGTTTTTT
TRBV28	TRBJ2-7	-	-	CASTTTRARGYEQYF	TGTGCCAGCACCACGACCCGGGCCAGGGGCTACGAGCAGTACTTC
TRBV19	TRBJ1-1	TRBD1	-	CASTSPGQGTLNTEAFF	TGTGCCAGTACTAGCCCGGGACAGGGCACCTTGAACACTGAAGCTTTCTTT
TRBV9	TRBJ2-1	-	-	CASSVVGGVHNEQFF	TGTGCCAGCAGCGTAGTTGGCGGGGTGCACAATGAGCAGTTCTTC
TRBV5-6	TRBJ2-7	-	-	CASRLTESYEQYF	TGTGCCAGCAGACTCACAGAATCCTACGAGCAGTACTTC